Listed below are T cell receptor beta chains from one sample, sequenced in a study of blood T cells in healthy people across ages. TCRdb re-analysed the 5' RACE reads in MiXCR, keeping a single row per CDR3 protein. In the table there are 800,000 or so distinct CDR3 sequences, 35% to 50% of which are singletons. Sequencing was performed on blood. These receptor sequences come from a man older than 75 in good health. Both conserved end residues are part of each CDR3. Fields, in order: D gene, J gene, clone size, V gene, CDR3 protein, CDR3 DNA. A D gene is named only where the DNA matches it firmly. The listing skips clone size in some rows; elsewhere it reads once, few, many or a size class.

D gene: .
J gene: TRBJ2-6
clone size: few
V gene: TRBV5-6
CDR3 protein: CASSPPSAGANVLTF
CDR3 DNA: TGTGCCAGCAGCCCACCGTCGGCCGGGGCCAACGTCCTGACTTTC

D gene: .
J gene: TRBJ2-6
clone size: .
V gene: TRBV19
CDR3 protein: CGVGANVLTF
CDR3 DNA: TGTGGGGTAGGGGCCAACGTCCTGACTTTC

D gene: .
J gene: TRBJ2-3
clone size: .
V gene: TRBV20-1
CDR3 protein: CSARVPTRSSTDTQYF
CDR3 DNA: TGCAGTGCTAGAGTACCGACAAGATCTAGCACAGATACGCAGTATTTT

D gene: TRBD1
J gene: TRBJ1-5
clone size: once
V gene: TRBV20-1
CDR3 protein: CSARPGQGGWPQHF
CDR3 DNA: TGCAGTGCTAGACCTGGACAGGGGGGTTGGCCCCAGCATTTT

D gene: TRBD2
J gene: TRBJ2-1
clone size: few
V gene: TRBV5-8
CDR3 protein: CASSVRAGGPDNEQFF
CDR3 DNA: TGTGCCAGCAGCGTGCGGGCGGGAGGGCCGGACAATGAGCAGTTCTTC

D gene: .
J gene: TRBJ1-5
clone size: .
V gene: TRBV20-1
CDR3 protein: CSGTRGSNQPQHF
CDR3 DNA: TGCAGTGGCACGCGGGGTAGCAATCAGCCCCAGCATTTT

D gene: TRBD2
J gene: TRBJ2-3
clone size: once
V gene: TRBV7-3
CDR3 protein: CASSSLLGDYSSGGTDAQYF
CDR3 DNA: TGTGCCAGCAGCTCCTTATTGGGAGACTACTCTAGCGGAGGCACAGATGCGCAGTATTTT

D gene: TRBD2
J gene: TRBJ2-3
clone size: few
V gene: TRBV20-1
CDR3 protein: CSARLQGWTSGMSSTDTQYF
CDR3 DNA: TGCAGTGCTCGCCTTCAGGGTTGGACTAGCGGGATGTCTAGCACAGATACGCAGTATTTT

D gene: TRBD2
J gene: TRBJ2-1
clone size: few
V gene: TRBV7-3
CDR3 protein: CASSPLALAGAWNEQFF
CDR3 DNA: TGTGCCAGCAGCCCCCTGGCCCTAGCGGGAGCATGGAATGAGCAGTTCTTC

D gene: .
J gene: TRBJ2-7
clone size: .
V gene: TRBV29-1
CDR3 protein: CSVLGPVSYEQYF
CDR3 DNA: TGCAGCGTTCTAGGCCCGGTCTCCTACGAGCAGTACTTC

D gene: TRBD1
J gene: TRBJ2-7
clone size: .
V gene: TRBV28
CDR3 protein: CASSLWTGYPHEQYF
CDR3 DNA: TGTGCCAGCAGTTTATGGACAGGGTACCCCCACGAGCAGTACTTC

D gene: .
J gene: TRBJ2-1
clone size: few
V gene: TRBV6-6
CDR3 protein: CASSPASLGEQFF
CDR3 DNA: TGTGCCAGCAGCCCAGCCTCCCTCGGGGAGCAGTTCTTC

D gene: .
J gene: TRBJ1-2
clone size: .
V gene: TRBV2
CDR3 protein: CASRETEANYGYTF
CDR3 DNA: TGTGCCAGCAGGGAGACGGAGGCTAACTATGGCTACACCTTC

D gene: TRBD1
J gene: TRBJ1-1
clone size: .
V gene: TRBV5-1
CDR3 protein: CASSLVVGQGLSFF
CDR3 DNA: TGCGCCAGCAGCTTGGTGGTGGGACAGGGGCTTTCTTTCTTT

D gene: .
J gene: TRBJ2-7
clone size: .
V gene: TRBV29-1
CDR3 protein: CSVLTVSYEQYF
CDR3 DNA: TGCAGCGTGCTGACAGTTTCCTACGAGCAGTACTTC

D gene: TRBD1
J gene: TRBJ1-2
clone size: few
V gene: TRBV28
CDR3 protein: CASRGTGKGYGYTF
CDR3 DNA: TGTGCCAGCAGGGGGACAGGGAAGGGCTATGGCTACACCTTC

D gene: TRBD1
J gene: TRBJ2-1
clone size: many
V gene: TRBV7-2
CDR3 protein: CASSLGQGRNEQFF
CDR3 DNA: TGTGCCAGCAGCTTGGGACAGGGGCGGAATGAGCAGTTCTTC

D gene: .
J gene: TRBJ2-1
clone size: few
V gene: TRBV12-3/TRBV12-4
CDR3 protein: CASSSRQGNNEQFF
CDR3 DNA: TGTGCCAGCAGCTCCCGGCAGGGTAACAATGAGCAGTTCTTC